A selection of T cell receptor beta chains follows, all from one sample in a study of CD8+ T cells in alopecia areata. Sequencing was performed with immunoSEQ multiplex PCR; in TCRdb, only in-frame clones are kept and a portion is missing. The data hold roughly 250,000 clones, with around 64% observed a single time. Specimen: CD4+ T cells sorted from blood, collected at approximately week 51, from a patient treated with tofacitinib. The receptors here all came from a human donor with alopecia areata. Both conserved end residues are part of each CDR3. The D gene is left open where the match is weak. Clone size, where shown, is once, few, many, or a class for clones that have expanded.

v_gene	j_gene	d_gene	abundance	CDR3aa	CDR3nt
TRBV30	TRBJ2-5	NA	NA	CAWKRAGQETQYF	TGTGCCTGGAAGCGGGCAGGTCAAGAGACCCAGTACTTC
TRBV15	TRBJ2-5	NA	NA	CATSRWDHRGTQYF	TGTGCCACCAGCAGATGGGACCACCGGGGGACCCAGTACTTC
TRBV30	TRBJ2-7	TRBD1	once	CAWRMTGGGEQYF	TGTGCCTGGAGGATGACAGGGGGAGGCGAGCAGTACTTC
TRBV5-8	TRBJ1-5	NA	NA	CASSFYNQPQHF	TGTGCCAGCAGCTTCTACAATCAGCCCCAGCATTTT
TRBV30	TRBJ2-3	TRBD2	NA	CAWSVLAGANTQYF	TGTGCCTGGAGTGTACTAGCGGGGGCTAATACGCAGTATTTT
TRBV15	TRBJ2-7	NA	NA	CATGGAYEQYF	TGTGCCACAGGGGGTGCTTACGAGCAGTACTTC
TRBV29-1	TRBJ1-6	TRBD1	few	CSVQGANSPLHF	TGCAGCGTTCAGGGGGCCAATTCACCCCTCCACTTT
TRBV7-2	TRBJ2-1	TRBD1	few	CASSFLDRFHNEQFF	TGTGCCAGCAGCTTCCTGGACAGGTTCCACAATGAGCAGTTCTTC
TRBV7-8	TRBJ2-2	NA	few	CASSLGRGLRITGELFF	TGTGCCAGCAGCTTAGGGCGTGGGCTACGGATCACCGGGGAGCTGTTTTTT
TRBV29-1	TRBJ2-3	NA	few	CSTSGGLHTQYF	TGCAGCACTTCTGGGGGGCTGCATACGCAGTATTTT
TRBV9	TRBJ2-3	NA	NA	CASSFRGSTDTQYF	TGTGCCAGCAGCTTTAGGGGGAGCACAGATACGCAGTATTTT
TRBV9	TRBJ1-2	NA	NA	CASSVRDGSEGYTF	TGTGCCAGCAGCGTGAGGGACGGGAGTGAGGGCTACACCTTC
TRBV7-2	TRBJ1-6	NA	NA	CASSLREQRNSPLHF	TGTGCCAGCAGCTTAAGGGAACAAAGGAATTCACCCCTCCACTTT
TRBV29-1	TRBJ2-3	NA	few	CSVVGLRGYTDTQYF	TGCAGCGTTGTAGGTCTTCGGGGCTACACAGATACGCAGTATTTT
TRBV6-1	TRBJ1-5	NA	NA	CASRGSGQPQHF	TGTGCCAGCAGGGGATCGGGTCAGCCCCAGCATTTT
TRBV5-4	TRBJ2-7	TRBD1	few	CASSTQGSSYEQYF	TGTGCCAGCAGCACACAGGGGAGCTCCTACGAGCAGTACTTC
TRBV29-1	TRBJ1-1	TRBD1	NA	CSVDRVGGQGFEAFF	TGCAGCGTTGACCGGGTAGGGGGACAGGGCTTTGAAGCTTTCTTT
TRBV7-9	TRBJ1-6	NA	NA	CASSLQRDGNSPLHF	TGTGCCAGCAGCCTCCAGAGGGACGGCAATTCACCCCTCCACTTT
TRBV27	TRBJ2-3	TRBD2	NA	CASSPSSGRDTQYF	TGTGCCAGCAGTCCCAGTAGCGGGAGAGATACGCAGTATTTT
TRBV7-2	TRBJ1-2	NA	NA	CASSLPWGRDYGYTF	TGTGCCAGCAGCCTCCCCTGGGGCAGGGACTATGGCTACACCTTC
TRBV6-6	TRBJ2-1	NA	once	CASSAGISNSYNEQFF	TGTGCCAGCAGTGCCGGGATATCAAATTCCTACAATGAGCAGTTCTTC
TRBV9	TRBJ2-5	TRBD2	NA	CASNRAGGKQETQYF	TGTGCCAGCAACCGAGCGGGGGGGAAACAAGAGACCCAGTACTTC
TRBV30	TRBJ1-2	NA	NA	CAWSVRAVGYTF	TGTGCCTGGAGTGTACGTGCGGTGGGCTACACCTTC
TRBV7-6	TRBJ2-3	TRBD2	NA	CASSLGGGGADTQYF	TGTGCCAGCAGCTTAGGAGGCGGGGGGGCAGATACGCAGTATTTT
TRBV5-4	TRBJ1-6	NA	NA	CASSLLINSPLHF	TGTGCCAGCAGCTTGTTAATCAACTCACCCCTCCACTTT
TRBV30	TRBJ2-5	NA	NA	CAWSMWEVGTQYF	TGTGCCTGGAGTATGTGGGAAGTCGGGACCCAGTACTTC
TRBV4-3	TRBJ2-2	TRBD2	once	CASSQVLAGNTGELFF	TGCGCCAGCAGCCAAGTGCTAGCGGGGAACACCGGGGAGCTGTTTTTT
TRBV5-1	TRBJ2-1	NA	NA	CASSLWPDGSYNEQFF	TGCGCCAGCAGCTTGTGGCCAGATGGTTCCTACAATGAGCAGTTCTTC
TRBV29-1	TRBJ1-2	NA	NA	CSVATGKGRSYGYTF	TGCAGCGTTGCCACAGGGAAGGGGAGATCTTATGGCTACACCTTC
TRBV5-1	TRBJ2-1	NA	NA	CASSLDQGGSYNEQFF	TGCGCCAGCAGCTTGGACCAGGGAGGCTCCTACAATGAGCAGTTCTTC
TRBV5-1	TRBJ2-3	TRBD2	once	CASSLFAGDTDTQYF	TGCGCCAGCAGCTTATTTGCGGGGGACACAGATACGCAGTATTTT
TRBV29-1	TRBJ2-3	NA	NA	CSVEKGTDTQYF	TGCAGCGTTGAAAAGGGCACAGATACGCAGTATTTT
TRBV5-1	TRBJ2-1	TRBD1	NA	CASSYDRGNEQFF	TGCGCCAGCAGCTACGACAGGGGCAATGAGCAGTTCTTC
TRBV2	TRBJ1-6	NA	NA	CASSEVYRDSPLHF	TGTGCCAGCAGTGAAGTGTATAGGGACTCACCCCTCCACTTT
TRBV30	TRBJ1-4	NA	few	CAWSVSAGKLFF	TGTGCCTGGAGTGTATCGGCGGGGAAACTGTTTTTT
TRBV6-5	TRBJ1-2	TRBD1	few	CASRRTGGSGYTF	TGTGCCAGCAGGCGGACAGGGGGATCCGGCTACACCTTC
TRBV29-1	TRBJ2-2	NA	NA	CSGVSVNTGELFF	TGCAGCGGTGTGTCCGTAAACACCGGGGAGCTGTTTTTT
TRBV28	TRBJ2-1	NA	NA	CASSPAGPQNEQFF	TGTGCCAGCAGCCCGGCGGGCCCCCAGAATGAGCAGTTCTTC
TRBV7-2	TRBJ2-4	NA	NA	CASSPQIGNIQYF	TGTGCCAGCAGCCCCCAAATCGGAAACATTCAGTACTTC
TRBV10-3	TRBJ2-7	TRBD2	NA	CAISEGTSGYEQYF	TGTGCCATCAGTGAGGGGACTAGCGGCTACGAGCAGTACTTC
TRBV19	TRBJ2-2	TRBD1	few	CASLRQGGTGELFF	TGTGCCAGTCTTCGACAGGGCGGCACCGGGGAGCTGTTTTTT
TRBV29-1	TRBJ2-5	TRBD2	NA	CSVDGLAGVETQYF	TGCAGCGTTGATGGACTAGCGGGGGTAGAGACCCAGTACTTC
TRBV2	TRBJ1-1	NA	NA	CASSHDHTEAFF	TGTGCCAGCAGCCACGACCACACTGAAGCTTTCTTT
TRBV6-5	TRBJ2-4	NA	NA	CASSPRKLLKDIQYF	TGTGCCAGCAGCCCCCGTAAGCTACTCAAGGACATTCAGTACTTC
TRBV27	TRBJ1-1	TRBD1	once	CASSPHRGRTMNTEAFF	TGTGCCAGCAGTCCCCACAGGGGCCGGACTATGAACACTGAAGCTTTCTTT
TRBV25-1	TRBJ1-2	NA	NA	CASSLGGFNYGYTF	TGTGCCAGCAGCCTCGGGGGATTTAACTATGGCTACACCTTC
TRBV30	TRBJ1-5	NA	NA	CAWSVTMGQPQHF	TGTGCCTGGAGTGTTACGATGGGTCAGCCCCAGCATTTT
TRBV11-2	TRBJ1-3	NA	NA	CASSLAGDTRNTIYF	TGTGCCAGCAGCTTAGCCGGGGATACCAGGAACACCATATATTTT
TRBV27	TRBJ1-6	NA	NA	CASSPTTEMNSPLHF	TGTGCCAGCAGTCCCACGACAGAGATGAATTCACCCCTCCACTTT
TRBV23-1	TRBJ1-2	TRBD1	NA	CASSQGTVF	TGCGCCAGCAGTCAAGGGACAGTCTTC
TRBV30	TRBJ1-1	NA	NA	CAWSLQAGEAFF	TGTGCCTGGAGTCTTCAGGCAGGTGAAGCTTTCTTT
TRBV7-8	TRBJ2-7	NA	few	CASSFGQYEQYF	TGTGCCAGCAGCTTCGGACAATACGAGCAGTACTTC